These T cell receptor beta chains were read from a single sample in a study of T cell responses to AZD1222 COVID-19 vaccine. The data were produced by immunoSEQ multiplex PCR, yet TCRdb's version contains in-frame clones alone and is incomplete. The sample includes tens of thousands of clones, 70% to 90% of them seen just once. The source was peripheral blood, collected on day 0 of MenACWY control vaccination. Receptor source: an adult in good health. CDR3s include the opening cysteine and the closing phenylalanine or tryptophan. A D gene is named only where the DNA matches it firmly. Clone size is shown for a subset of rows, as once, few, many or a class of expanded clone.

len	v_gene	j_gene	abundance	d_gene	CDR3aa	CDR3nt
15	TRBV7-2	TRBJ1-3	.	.	CASSLAGFAGNTIYF	TGTGCCAGCAGCTTAGCAGGGTTTGCTGGAAACACCATATATTTT
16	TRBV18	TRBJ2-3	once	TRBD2	CASSPTSGNPQYTQYF	TGTGCCAGCTCACCGACGAGCGGGAATCCCCAATATACGCAGTATTTT
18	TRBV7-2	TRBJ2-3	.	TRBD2	CASSLALGSGRVEDTQYF	TGTGCCAGCAGCTTAGCGCTCGGTAGCGGGAGGGTGGAAGATACGCAGTATTTT
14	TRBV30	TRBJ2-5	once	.	CAWSVPQGQETQYF	TGTGCCTGGAGCGTTCCCCAGGGACAAGAGACCCAGTACTTC
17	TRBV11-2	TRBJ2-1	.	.	CASSPMYSLAFPNEQFF	TGTGCCAGCAGCCCGATGTATAGTCTAGCGTTTCCCAATGAGCAGTTCTTC
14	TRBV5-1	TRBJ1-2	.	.	CASSSQGGQYGYTF	TGCGCCAGCAGCTCACAGGGCGGACAATATGGCTACACCTTC
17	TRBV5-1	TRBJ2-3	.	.	CASSLGKIAVVTDTQYF	TGCGCCAGCAGCTTGGGGAAGATTGCGGTCGTCACAGATACGCAGTATTTT
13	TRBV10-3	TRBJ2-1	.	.	CAITGGRYNEQFF	TGTGCCATCACCGGAGGGCGGTACAATGAGCAGTTCTTC
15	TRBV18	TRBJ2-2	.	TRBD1	CASSQDRGPAGELFF	TGTGCCAGCTCCCAGGACAGGGGGCCAGCCGGGGAGCTGTTTTTT
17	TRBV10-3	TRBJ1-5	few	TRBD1	CAISESGGSGTDQPQHF	TGTGCCATCAGTGAGTCTGGGGGTTCCGGGACAGATCAGCCCCAGCATTTT
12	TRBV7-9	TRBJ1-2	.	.	CASSLAIYGYTF	TGTGCCAGCAGCTTGGCCATCTATGGCTACACCTTC
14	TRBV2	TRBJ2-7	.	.	CASSRQAISYEQYF	TGTGCCAGCAGCAGACAGGCTATCTCCTACGAGCAGTACTTC
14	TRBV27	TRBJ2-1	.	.	CASSRGGWGNEQFF	TGTGCCAGCAGTAGGGGGGGCTGGGGCAATGAGCAGTTCTTC
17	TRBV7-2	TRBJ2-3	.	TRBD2	CASSLRVVAGRTDTQYF	TGTGCCAGCAGCTTAAGGGTGGTAGCGGGACGCACAGATACGCAGTATTTT
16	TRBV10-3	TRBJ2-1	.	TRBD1	CAIKGGETSSLGEQFF	TGTGCCATCAAAGGGGGCGAAACTTCGAGCTTGGGTGAGCAGTTCTTC
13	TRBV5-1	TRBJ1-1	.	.	CASSFDRNTEAFF	TGCGCCAGCAGTTTTGACAGGAACACTGAAGCTTTCTTT
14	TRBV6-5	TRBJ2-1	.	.	CASSYSPLKNEQFF	TGTGCCAGCAGTTACTCCCCCTTAAAAAATGAGCAGTTCTTC
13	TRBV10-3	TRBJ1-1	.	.	CAISERANTEAFF	TGTGCCATCAGTGAGCGGGCAAACACTGAAGCTTTCTTT
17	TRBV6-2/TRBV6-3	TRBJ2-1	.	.	CASSYLWQDGAYNEQFF	TGTGCCAGCAGTTACCTATGGCAGGATGGTGCCTACAATGAGCAGTTCTTC
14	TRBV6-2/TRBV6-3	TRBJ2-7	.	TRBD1	CASSWTGRIYEQYF	TGTGCCAGCAGTTGGACAGGGAGGATTTACGAGCAGTACTTC
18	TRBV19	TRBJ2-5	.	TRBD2	CASRKVGLAEGGKETQYF	TGTGCCAGTAGGAAAGTCGGACTAGCGGAGGGGGGGAAAGAGACCCAGTACTTC
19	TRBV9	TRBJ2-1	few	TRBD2	CASSGQVTSGRGRVNEQFF	TGTGCCAGCAGCGGACAAGTGACTAGCGGGAGGGGTCGGGTCAATGAGCAGTTCTTC
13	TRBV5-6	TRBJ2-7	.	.	CASTLWPEEEQYF	TGTGCCAGCACGCTGTGGCCGGAGGAAGAGCAGTACTTC
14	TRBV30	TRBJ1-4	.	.	CAWSTGRPNEKLFF	TGTGCCTGGAGTACAGGTAGACCTAATGAAAAACTGTTTTTT
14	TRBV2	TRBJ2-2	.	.	CASGPSTNTGELFF	TGTGCCAGCGGCCCCAGCACGAACACCGGGGAGCTGTTTTTT
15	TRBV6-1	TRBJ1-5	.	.	CASSENGGRVQPQHF	TGTGCCAGCAGTGAGAACGGCGGCCGAGTTCAGCCCCAGCATTTT
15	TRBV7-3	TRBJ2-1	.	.	CASSLSPDWYNEQFF	TGTGCCAGCAGCCTGAGTCCGGACTGGTACAATGAGCAGTTCTTC
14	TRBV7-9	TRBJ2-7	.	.	CASSPGTFPYEQYF	TGTGCCAGCAGCCCAGGGACGTTTCCCTACGAGCAGTACTTC
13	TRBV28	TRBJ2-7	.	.	CASSSELAFEQYF	TGTGCCAGCAGTAGCGAACTAGCTTTCGAGCAGTACTTC
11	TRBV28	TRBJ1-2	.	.	CASSSPYGYTF	TGTGCCAGCAGTTCCCCCTATGGCTACACCTTC
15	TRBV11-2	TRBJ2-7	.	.	CASSGSLRALYEQYF	TGTGCCAGCAGCGGAAGTCTCCGGGCCCTCTACGAGCAGTACTTC
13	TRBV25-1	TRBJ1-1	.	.	CASSDGPFTEAFF	TGTGCCAGCAGTGACGGTCCCTTCACTGAAGCTTTCTTT
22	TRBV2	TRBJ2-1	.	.	CASSEAGLRATRLVVRQNEQFF	TGTGCCAGCAGTGAAGCGGGGTTGAGGGCAACGAGACTAGTTGTCAGGCAGAATGAGCAGTTCTTC
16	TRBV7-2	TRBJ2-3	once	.	CASSLVGAQSTDTQYF	TGTGCCAGCAGCTTAGTTGGGGCACAGAGCACAGATACGCAGTATTTT
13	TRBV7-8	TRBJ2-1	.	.	CASSSAINNEQFF	TGTGCCAGCAGCTCCGCAATAAACAATGAGCAGTTCTTC
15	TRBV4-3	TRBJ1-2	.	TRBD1	CASSPNGQGGYGYTF	TGCGCCAGCAGCCCTAACGGACAGGGGGGATATGGCTACACCTTC
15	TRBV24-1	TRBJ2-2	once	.	CATSDPTENTGELFF	TGTGCCACCAGTGACCCTACAGAGAACACCGGGGAGCTGTTTTTT
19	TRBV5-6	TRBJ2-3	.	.	CASSLAPRYWRTSTDTQYF	TGTGCCAGCAGCTTGGCCCCCCGTTATTGGCGGACTAGCACAGATACGCAGTATTTT
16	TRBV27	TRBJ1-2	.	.	CASSPTGPRTNYGYTF	TGTGCCAGCAGTCCGACGGGACCCCGGACCAACTATGGCTACACCTTC
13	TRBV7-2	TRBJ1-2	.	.	CASSFRANYGYTF	TGTGCCAGCAGTTTTCGGGCTAACTATGGCTACACCTTC
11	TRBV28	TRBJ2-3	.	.	CASSLTDTQYF	TGTGCCAGCTCCCTCACAGATACGCAGTATTTT
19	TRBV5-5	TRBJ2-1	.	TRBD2	CASSREGLAGVVSYNEQFF	TGTGCCAGCAGCCGGGAGGGACTAGCGGGAGTAGTGTCCTACAATGAGCAGTTCTTC
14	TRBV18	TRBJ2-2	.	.	CASSPPAGTGELFF	TGTGCCAGCTCACCACCGGCCGGCACCGGGGAGCTGTTTTTT
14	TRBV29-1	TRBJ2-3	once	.	CSVALRGRTDTQYF	TGCAGCGTTGCTCTGCGGGGGCGCACAGATACGCAGTATTTT